Reported below is one T cell receptor (beta chain). The antigen is unknown. Germline lookup yields CDR1 GTSNPN and CDR2 SVGIG (reference sequence). This CDR3 region has 11 residues. The V end was cut by 5 bases, the J end by 2 bases, with 7 bases between. The record originates from a study of OX40 agonist ivuxolimab in advanced cancers. Assay used: immunoSEQ multiplex PCR; TCRdb lists only in-frame clones, some missing. The table has roughly 22,000 clones, roughly nine tenths seen once. Study-level results: Some patients who did not respond also had low normalized T-cell clonal expansion. By week 6 at 0.1 to 3.0 mg/kg, blood CD4+ and CD8+ T cells had expanded clonally.

The TCR originated in an adult with an advanced solid tumor such as melanoma, head and neck, liver or kidney cancer. The chain couples TRBV30 to TRBJ2-7; D unclear. This material consisted of CD4+ or CD8+ T cells sorted from blood, taken in a trial of the OX40 agonist ivuxolimab. CDR3 nucleotides: TGTGCCTGGGGTTTACCCTACGAGCAGTACTTC. Translated, it gives CAWGLPYEQYF.